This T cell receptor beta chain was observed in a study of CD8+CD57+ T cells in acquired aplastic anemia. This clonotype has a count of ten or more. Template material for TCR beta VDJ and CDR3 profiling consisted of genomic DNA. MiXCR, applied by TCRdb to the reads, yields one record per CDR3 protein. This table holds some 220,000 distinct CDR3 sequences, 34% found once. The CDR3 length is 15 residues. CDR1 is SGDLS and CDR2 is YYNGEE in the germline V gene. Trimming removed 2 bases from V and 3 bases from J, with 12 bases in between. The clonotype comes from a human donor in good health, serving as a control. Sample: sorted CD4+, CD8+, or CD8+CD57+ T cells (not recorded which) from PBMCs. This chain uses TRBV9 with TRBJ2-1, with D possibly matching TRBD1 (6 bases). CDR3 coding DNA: TGTGCCAGCAGCGTGAGGGACACGCACTACAATGAGCAGTTCTTC. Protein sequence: CASSVRDTHYNEQFF.